Below, 5 T cell receptor beta chains from the same sample are listed, as sequenced in a study of blood T cell repertoires in COVID-19. Clones were sequenced by immunoSEQ multiplex PCR, and TCRdb holds only the in-frame ones, with some missing. Altogether roughly 300,000 clones are present, nearly 90% being singletons, with the ten largest covering approximately 5.4%. The sample was PBMCs or T cells enriched from blood (not recorded which). These receptors were obtained from a woman in her twenties or thirties who had recovered from COVID-19.

CDR3 in amino acids: CASSSDGPGYGYTF. Written as DNA, the CDR3 is TGTGCCAGTAGTTCCGACGGGCCGGGATATGGCTACACCTTC. The chain employs TRBV19 and TRBJ1-2; no clear D gene. Germline V gene data show CDR1 as LNHDA and CDR2 as SQIVND (reference sequence). The CDR3 loop spans 14 amino acids. The V gene lost 5 bases and the J gene lost 5 bases, with 15 bases spanning the gap.

The chain recombines TRBV7-2 with TRBJ2-5, with a tentative D call TRBD2 (7 bases). Germline V CDR1 and CDR2: SGHTA, FQGNSA. The CDR3 length is 16 residues. V was clipped by 5 bases and J by 5 bases, with 21 bases between them. CDR3 amino acids: CASSPRDKRGAETQYF. DNA for the CDR3: TGTGCCAGCAGCCCCCGGGACAAGCGGGGAGCGGAGACCCAGTACTTC.

The chain recombines TRBV3-1 (or the pseudogene TRBV3-2) with TRBJ1-1; D gene unclear. Trimming cost V 1 base and J 5 bases, with 11 bases left between them. The CDR3 sequence is 14 residues long. Germline CDR1 reads LGHDT; CDR2 reads YNNKEL (reference sequence). The CDR3 loop reads CASSQGGWRTEAFF. The CDR3 DNA reads as TGTGCCAGCAGCCAAGGCGGGTGGAGAACTGAAGCTTTCTTT.

The chain couples TRBV6-2 or TRBV6-3 to TRBJ1-5; D may be TRBD1 (5 bases). Per the germline V gene, CDR1 is MNHEY and CDR2 is SVGEGT. CDR3 length equals 14 residues. Trimming left V 5 bases short and J 4 bases short, with 12 bases between. The CDR3 nucleotides are TGTGCCAGCAGTGGGGCAGGACGGAATCAGCCCCAGCATTTT. Translating it yields CASSGAGRNQPQHF.

This chain links TRBV5-1 with TRBJ2-3, with TRBD1 identical over 10 bases. The trim removed 1 base at V and 4 bases at J, leaving 6 bases unmatched. The length of the CDR3 is 16 residues. Germline V CDR1 and CDR2: SGHRS, YFSETQ. CDR3 sequence: CASSLIPGQGADTQYF. The CDR3 nucleotides are TGCGCCAGCAGCTTGATCCCCGGACAGGGGGCAGATACGCAGTATTTT.